Listed below are T cell receptor beta chains from one sample, sequenced in a study of blood T cells in healthy people across ages. TCRdb used MiXCR to reprocess the 5' RACE reads, holding one entry per CDR3 protein. The sample has roughly 570,000 distinct CDR3 sequences; 27% are singletons. The sample comprised blood. The receptors stem from a woman in her 70s in good health. Each CDR3 is given with its conserved first and last residue. The order of the fields is clone size, J gene, D gene, V gene, CDR3 DNA, CDR3 protein. The D gene is left open where the match is weak. Size is omitted from some rows. Given values are once, few, many or a class for expanded clones.

>few|TRBJ1-3|TRBD1|TRBV10-3
TGTGCCATACAGGGGTCTGGAGACACCATATATTTT
CAIQGSGDTIYF
>-|TRBJ1-1|-|TRBV20-1
TGCAGTGCTGCGGGCGTGGTGTTGAACACTGAAGCTTTCTTT
CSAAGVVLNTEAFF
>-|TRBJ2-3|-|TRBV6-2/TRBV6-3
TGTGCCAGCAGTTACGGATGGGTTTCGGAGGCAGATACGCAGTATTTT
CASSYGWVSEADTQYF
>few|TRBJ2-1|-|TRBV6-6
TGTGCCAGCAACAACCTACACATGAATGAGCAGTTCTTC
CASNNLHMNEQFF
>-|TRBJ2-3|TRBD2|TRBV5-5
TGTGCCAGCAGCCCGGGGGGGCCTATAGATACGCAGTATTTT
CASSPGGPIDTQYF
>few|TRBJ2-1|TRBD2|TRBV20-1
TGCAGTGCTAGTCGGGGGGATCGTAACAATGAGCAGTTCTTC
CSASRGDRNNEQFF
>-|TRBJ2-3|-|TRBV5-1
TGCGCCAGCAATTCCCAGGGGCGTAGAGGCACAGATACGCAGTATTTT
CASNSQGRRGTDTQYF
>-|TRBJ1-4|-|TRBV27
TGTGCCGGCAGTTCCCCCTCGGCGGCACGGGAAAAACTGTTTTTT
CAGSSPSAAREKLFF
>once|TRBJ2-1|-|TRBV18
TGTGCCAGCTCCCCGAGCGGGTCCCCTGGAAATGAGCAGTTCTTC
CASSPSGSPGNEQFF
>few|TRBJ2-1|TRBD1|TRBV7-3
TGTGCCAGCGGGACAGGGGGCAATGAGCAGTTCTTC
CASGTGGNEQFF
>-|TRBJ2-5|-|TRBV29-1
TGCAGCGTTAATAGGGGGGTCCAAGAGACCCAGTACTTC
CSVNRGVQETQYF
>-|TRBJ1-6|-|TRBV5-1
TGCGCCAGCAGCTTGAACAACTATAATTCACCCCTCCACTTT
CASSLNNYNSPLHF
>few|TRBJ2-5|-|TRBV7-2
TGTGCCAGCACCTCTCAGACCCAAGAGACCCAGTACTTC
CASTSQTQETQYF
>-|TRBJ1-6|-|TRBV6-4
TGTGCCAGCAGTGCCGAACGTTTGGTGGGATCACCCCTCCACTTT
CASSAERLVGSPLHF
>-|TRBJ1-4|-|TRBV5-1
TGCGCCAGCAGCCCGCTCGGGAGTCCTAATGAAAAACTGTTTTTT
CASSPLGSPNEKLFF
>-|TRBJ2-1|-|TRBV9
TGTGCCAGCAGCGTAGACCTCTACAATGAGCAGTTCTTC
CASSVDLYNEQFF
>few|TRBJ1-1|-|TRBV4-3
TGCGCCAGCAGACAAGAAGGGACGATCACTGAAGCTTTCTTT
CASRQEGTITEAFF
>few|TRBJ2-7|-|TRBV7-9
TGTGCCAGCAGCTTACAGCACACCTACGAGCAGTACTTC
CASSLQHTYEQYF
>few|TRBJ1-2|-|TRBV28
TGTGCCAGCAGGGACGACAACCACTATGGCTACACCTTC
CASRDDNHYGYTF
>-|TRBJ2-1|-|TRBV6-5
TGTGCCAGCAGACCACCCGGACTCAATGAGCAGTTCTTC
CASRPPGLNEQFF
>-|TRBJ2-5|-|TRBV29-1
TGCAGCGTTGTACCCCCACCGAGGGAGACCCAGTACTTC
CSVVPPPRETQYF
>few|TRBJ2-7|TRBD2|TRBV29-1
TGCAGCGCCCGGGGGGGACCCTACGAGCAGTACTTC
CSARGGPYEQYF
>-|TRBJ1-1|TRBD1|TRBV5-1
TGCGCCAGCAGCTTGCTGACCGGGACAGGGACTGAAGCTTTCTTT
CASSLLTGTGTEAFF
>-|TRBJ2-1|TRBD1|TRBV14
TGTGCCAGCAGCCAAAACAGGGGGCTCCGATACAATGAGCAGTTCTTC
CASSQNRGLRYNEQFF
>-|TRBJ2-1|TRBD2|TRBV7-2
TGTGCCAGCAGCTTAAGGGGACTAGCGGGAGCTAATGAGCAGTTCTTC
CASSLRGLAGANEQFF
>few|TRBJ2-5|TRBD1|TRBV7-9
TGTGCCAGCAGCTCGACAGGGAGAGGAGAGACCCAGTACTTC
CASSSTGRGETQYF
>few|TRBJ1-1|-|TRBV3-1
TGTGCCAGCAGCCAAGGAAGGGGGAGGGACACTGAAGCTTTCTTT
CASSQGRGRDTEAFF
>few|TRBJ2-5|-|TRBV20-1
TGCAGTGCTAGCCCCTTTAGGGGCGCCCAAGAGACCCAGTACTTC
CSASPFRGAQETQYF
>-|TRBJ2-5|TRBD2|TRBV20-1
TGCAGTGTCGGACGAGGGACTAGAGAGACCCAGTACTTC
CSVGRGTRETQYF
>-|TRBJ1-1|-|TRBV29-1
TGCAGCGTTGTGGGGCGGAGGGGTATGAACACTGAAGCTTTCTTT
CSVVGRRGMNTEAFF
>-|TRBJ2-5|-|TRBV10-3
TGTGCCATCAGTGGGGGGGACAGAAGCCAAGAGACCCAGTACTTC
CAISGGDRSQETQYF
>once|TRBJ2-7|TRBD1|TRBV20-1
TGCAGTGCGCCGGACAGGGCTTCGGTAATTAACGAGCAGTACTTC
CSAPDRASVINEQYF
>few|TRBJ2-3|TRBD2|TRBV12-3/TRBV12-4
TGTGCCAGCAGTTTAAGGCGGGGGGGCATTGATACGCAGTATTTT
CASSLRRGGIDTQYF
>few|TRBJ2-1|-|TRBV5-5
TGTGCCTGCAGCTTGGGGGGATCAAGCAATGAGCAGTTCTTC
CACSLGGSSNEQFF
>-|TRBJ2-7|-|TRBV3-1
TGTGCCAGCGGGTCCTCCTACGAGCAGTACTTC
CASGSSYEQYF
>few|TRBJ1-4|TRBD1|TRBV7-9
TGTGCCAGCAGCTTGGACAGGGGGCCTGTAATTCAGGAAAAACTGTTTTTT
CASSLDRGPVIQEKLFF
>few|TRBJ1-4|-|TRBV7-9
TGTGCCAGCAGCGCCAGACCCGCGGGGGGTGGCGAAAAACTGTTTTTT
CASSARPAGGGEKLFF
>-|TRBJ2-5|-|TRBV9
TGTGCCAGCAGCGTACCTGGGACCCCCGGAGAGACCCAGTACTTC
CASSVPGTPGETQYF
>-|TRBJ1-5|-|TRBV7-6
TGTGCCAGCAGCTTAGGCCCCGGGCCCAATAGCAATCAGCCCCAGCATTTT
CASSLGPGPNSNQPQHF
>few|TRBJ2-1|TRBD1|TRBV9
TGTGCCAGCAGCTCAACGGGACAGACAAATGAGCAGTTCTTC
CASSSTGQTNEQFF
>-|TRBJ2-3|TRBD1|TRBV20-1
TGCAGTGCTAGTCTATCTAGGGGGCCAGATACGCAGTATTTT
CSASLSRGPDTQYF
>-|TRBJ2-4|-|TRBV12-3/TRBV12-4
TGTGCCAGCAGTGCCTGGGACGGAGCCAAAAACATTCAGTACTTC
CASSAWDGAKNIQYF
>-|TRBJ2-5|-|TRBV24-1
TGTGCCACCAGTGATGGTGCAGGGAGGAGGGGAGAGACCCAGTACTTC
CATSDGAGRRGETQYF
>-|TRBJ2-1|-|TRBV6-2/TRBV6-3
TGTGCCAGCAGGTCCCGATTTGGTGAGCAGTTCTTC
CASRSRFGEQFF
>-|TRBJ2-4|TRBD2|TRBV19
TGTGCCAGTAGTACGCCGGGACTAGCGAAAAACATTCAGTACTTC
CASSTPGLAKNIQYF
>few|TRBJ1-5|-|TRBV20-1
TGCAGTGCTAGAGACGGGGATCAGCCCCAGCATTTT
CSARDGDQPQHF